The clone carrying this TCR beta chain has a count of ten or more. The junction departs from the called germline gene at one end, perhaps through a read error. The time point here: patch test 1, 2 weeks after DPC sensitization. Treatment defined: therapeutic diphenylcyclopropenone sensitization with weekly scalp DPC. This entry comes from a study of human T cells and chemical hapten exposure. From the RACE reads, TCRdb called clonotypes with MiXCR, one entry per CDR3 protein. Among roughly 180,000 distinct CDR3 sequences listed, roughly 14% were seen once. CDR1 and CDR2 from the germline V gene are KGHSH and LQKENI. The CDR3 extends over 14 amino acids.

This sequence was found in a woman younger than 45 with alopecia areata. Some clones in this sample may be carry-over from other donors' samples. Source: whole blood, taken in connection with sensitization to the hapten diphenylcyclopropenone (DPC). The gene calls are TRBV18 and TRBJ1-5; D gene unclear. CDR3 loop: CATSLGDSNQPQHF. CDR3 coding DNA: TGTGCCACCTCACTTGGGGATAGCAATCAGCCCCAGCATTTT. The full variable domain, rest sourced from reference TRBV18 and TRBJ1-5, is NAGVMQNPRHLVRRRGQEARLRCSPMKGHSHVYWYRQLPEEGLKFMVYLQKENIIDESGMPKERFSAEFPKEGPSILRIQQVVRGDSAAYFCATSLGDSNQPQHFGDGTRLSIL.